A few counts support the clone carrying this T cell receptor (beta chain). The antigen remains undetermined. Clinical symptoms, serum thyroxine, TRAb, thyroid ultrasound and orbital computed tomography established diagnosis. Unmatched junction bases numbered 4, after V lost 8 bases and J lost 0 bases. Germline lookup yields CDR1 MNHNS and CDR2 SASEGT. This CDR3 spans 15 amino acids. This entry comes from a study of T cells in Graves' hyperthyroidism and ophthalmopathy. In the study overall: Pretreatment peripheral blood was obtained at initial diagnosis.

TCR beta CDR3 regions were amplified from RNA transcripts. A first-round RT-PCR of the TCR CDR3 used the HTBI primer set. TCRdb reanalysed the multiplex PCR reads using MiXCR and keeps one entry per CDR3 protein. The table lists 450,000 to 650,000 distinct CDR3 sequences, roughly 18% of them singletons. Points from the study as a whole: In blood, most of the thyroid clonotypes expanded above 0.001 were also present.

The sequence derives from a woman aged 18-35 years with Graves' ophthalmopathy. Sequenced material: blood. V gene TRBV6-1 combines with J gene TRBJ2-6; 7 bases align to TRBD1. In DNA form, the CDR3 reads TGTGCCAGCGGACAGGCAAGCTCTGGGGCCAACGTCCTGACTTTC. Translating it yields CASGQASSGANVLTF.